The next 14 T cell receptor beta chains were all read from a single sample in a study of T cell repertoires in cytomegalovirus infection. MiXCR, run by TCRdb on the reads, gives a single entry per CDR3 protein. The repertoire has some 560,000 distinct CDR3 sequences, around two fifths of them found once; the top ten carry 48%. The antigens for these receptors are not known. The specimen was cultured PBMCs, collected from culture after CMV antigen stimulation. These TCRs come from a human donor in good health (CMV status not recorded). Some clones in this sample may be carry-over from other donors' samples.

V and J are TRBV5-6 and TRBJ2-1, with D tentatively TRBD2 (6 bases). This CDR3 comprises 15 residues. Trimming shortened V by 4 bases and J by 0 bases, and 11 bases separated the two germline ends. From germline, CDR1 is SGHDT and CDR2 YYEEEE. The CDR3 DNA reads as TGTGCCAGCAGCCGCGGGACGGTCTCCTACAATGAGCAGTTCTTC. Its translation: CASSRGTVSYNEQFF.

There are a few counts of this clonotype. The J gene is TRBJ2-1, the V gene TRBV10-3; 11 nucleotides align to TRBD1. The trim removed 2 bases at V and 4 bases at J, leaving 4 bases unmatched. The length of the CDR3 is 16 residues. Germline V lookup: CDR1 ENHRY, CDR2 SYGVKD. The CDR3 here is CAISEPGTGGYNEQFF. CDR3 sequence (DNA): TGTGCCATCAGTGAGCCAGGGACAGGGGGGTACAATGAGCAGTTCTTC.

This clonotype occurred a few times. The chain uses TRBV11-1 and TRBJ2-1, with a tentative D call TRBD2 (6 bases). The CDR3 totals 15 residues. V was clipped by 4 bases and J by 6 bases, with 16 bases between them. The V gene's germline CDR1 is SGHAT and CDR2 FQDESV (reference sequence). The CDR3 region has the DNA TGTGCCAGCAGCTCCCTTTTGGGGGGTTCCAATGAGCAGTTCTTC. It yields the protein CASSSLLGGSNEQFF.

The J gene is TRBJ2-7, the V gene TRBV20-1; D is perhaps TRBD2 (6 bases). Trimming took 1 base from V and 6 from J, leaving 16 bases between them. The CDR3 contains 14 residues. Germline V gene data show CDR1 as DFQATT and CDR2 as SNEGSKA (reference sequence). Here the CDR3 reads CSARAAGPLGEQYF. DNA of the CDR3: TGCAGTGCTAGAGCAGCGGGCCCCCTAGGCGAGCAGTACTTC.

The table lists this clonotype with a few counts. V and J are TRBV7-2 and TRBJ2-5; TRBD2 agrees at 7 bases. Germline-derived CDR1 and CDR2 are SGHTA and FQGNSA. With V trimmed by 6 bases and J by 13 bases, 14 bases remained unmatched. CDR3 length equals 13 residues. CDR3 coding DNA: TGTGCCAGCAGATATGGAGCCAGCGGGGCCGCGTACTTC. This gives the protein CASRYGASGAAYF.

This clonotype has more than one count but fewer than ten. This chain uses TRBV12-3 or TRBV12-4 with TRBJ1-4, with no clear D. The CDR3 is 13 amino acids. The V end lost 5 bases, the J end lost 4 bases, and 8 bases lay between the germline ends. The CDR3 DNA sequence: TGTGCCAGCAGTGACGGAAATAATGAAAAACTGTTTTTT. This translates into CASSDGNNEKLFF.

The chain carries TRBV5-1 and TRBJ1-5, with 9 bases identical to TRBD1. This CDR3 is built from 16 residues. CDR1 is SGHRS, CDR2 YFSETQ, per germline. V dropped 0 bases and J dropped 5; count of bases not matched to a gene: 6. CDR3 bases: TGCGCCAGCAGCTTGGGGCCGGGACAGGGCCATCAGCCCCAGCATTTT. Protein product: CASSLGPGQGHQPQHF. Full variable domain (outside the CDR3, taken from reference TRBV5-1 and TRBJ1-5): KAGVTQTPRYLIKTRGQQVTLSCSPISGHRSVSWYQQTPGQGLQFLFEYFSETQRNKGNFPGRFSGRQFSNSRSEMNVSTLELGDSALYLCASSLGPGQGHQPQHFGDGTRLSIL.

In this sample, this clonotype turned up a few times. The V gene is TRBV6-1, the J gene TRBJ2-1; D may be TRBD2 (5 bases). Germline V gene data show CDR1 as MNHNS and CDR2 as SASEGT. Trimming shortened V by 8 bases and J by 4 bases, and 30 bases separated the two germline ends. The CDR3 runs 19 residues. Here the CDR3 reads CASADPRPLKRITYNEQFF. As DNA, the CDR3 is TGTGCCAGCGCCGACCCTAGGCCCCTAAAGCGGATCACGTACAATGAGCAGTTCTTC.

This clonotype has a handful of counts. CDR3 nucleotide sequence: TGTGCCAGCAGCGCCGGACTAGTCTTTTCCGCCTACAATGAGCAGTTCTTC. Translation gives CASSAGLVFSAYNEQFF. V is TRBV7-9 and J is TRBJ2-1; TRBD2 agrees at 7 bases. CDR3 length equals 17 residues. Trimming cost V 5 bases and J 2 bases; bases outside gene matches: 12. Germline loops: CDR1 SEHNR, CDR2 FQNEAQ (reference sequence).

The chain joins TRBV20-1 to TRBJ2-7; TRBD2 agrees at 9 bases. With 5 bases clipped from V and 0 bases from J, the junction kept 5 bases outside the gene matches. This CDR3 has 14 residues. The germline gives CDR1 DFQATT, CDR2 SNEGSKA (reference sequence). The CDR3 here is CSALAGTFSYEQYF. CDR3 DNA: TGCAGTGCTCTAGCGGGGACGTTCTCCTACGAGCAGTACTTC.

This clonotype was seen only a few times. J is TRBJ2-5 and V is TRBV12-3 or TRBV12-4; TRBD2 aligns across 7 bases. The CDR3 runs 16 residues. V gave up 2 bases and J gave up 5 bases; unmatched junction bases: 11. The CDR3 DNA reads as TGTGCCAGCAGTTTATCTGGCGGGAGTGGTCGGGAGACCCAGTACTTC. It specifies CASSLSGGSGRETQYF.

The chain carries TRBV27 and TRBJ2-1; D possibly corresponds to TRBD1 (6 bases). The length of the CDR3 is 11 residues. Germline values: CDR1 MNHEY, CDR2 SMNVEV (reference sequence). V was trimmed by 3 bases and J by 15 bases, leaving 12 bases between them. DNA of the CDR3: TGTGCCAGCAGTTTCGGACAGTCGCGGTTCTTC. It encodes CASSFGQSRFF.

The gene calls are TRBV11-2 and TRBJ2-3; TRBD2 aligns across 14 bases. CDR3 length: 18 residues. From germline, CDR1 is SGHAT and CDR2 FQNNGV. J was trimmed by 1 base and V by 2 bases; bases with no gene match: 5. The CDR3: CASSLRTSGGIRTDTQYF. The CDR3 DNA sequence: TGTGCCAGCAGCTTAAGGACTAGCGGGGGGATACGCACAGATACGCAGTATTTT.

This clonotype was detected a few times. This chain links TRBV11-2 with TRBJ1-2, with 7 bases aligning to TRBD1. With 6 bases clipped from V and 8 bases from J, the junction kept 6 bases outside the gene matches. The CDR3 contains 12 residues. Germline assignment: CDR1 SGHAT and CDR2 FQNNGV. The CDR3 protein is CASRLQGSGYTF. The CDR3, as DNA: TGTGCCAGCAGATTACAGGGGTCCGGCTACACCTTC. The whole variable domain, remainder taken from reference TRBV11-2 and TRBJ1-2, is EAGVAQSPRYKIIEKRQSVAFWCNPISGHATLYWYQQILGQGPKLLIQFQNNGVVDDSQLPKDRFSAERLKGVDSTLKIQPAKLEDSAVYLCASRLQGSGYTFGSGTRLTVV.